This TCR beta chain was captured in a study of T cell responses to AZD1222 COVID-19 vaccine. The study's findings and limits: As reported, nearly half of all spike-specific TCRs target variant regions that are unmutated. At 160-218 and 743-854, vaccine-associated CD4 TCRs were dominant, and they spanned spike.

V was pared by 1 base and J by 4 bases, with 8 bases between. The CDR3 contains 14 residues. Germline V gene lookup returns CDR1 MGHDK and CDR2 SYGVNS. On this clone itself: Its antigen is still unknown.

TCRdb keeps only in-frame clones here, not all; method: immunoSEQ multiplex PCR. The sample contains about 93,000 clones, 85% to 90% of which appear only once. The specimen was peripheral blood, collected 28 days after the second AZD1222 dose. This clonotype was obtained from an adult who received the AZD1222 COVID-19 vaccine. The V and J genes are TRBV25-1 and TRBJ1-5; no reliable D call. CDR3 protein: CASSEFWGNQPQHF. The DNA for the CDR3 is TGTGCCAGCAGTGAATTTTGGGGAAATCAGCCCCAGCATTTT.